Listed here are 8 T cell receptor beta chains from one sample, sequenced in a study of immune evolution from preneoplasia to lung adenocarcinoma (dated by TCRdb to about 2021). Libraries were prepared through the immunoSEQ multiplex PCR assay. Imported from immuneACCESS, the table was reduced by TCRdb to in-frame sequences with V and J called. These copies leave out some clones; in studies compared against another copy, an unresolved V gene accounts for under half, and the cause of the remainder is not known. Present in this sample are some 4,200 clones, roughly four fifths of which were seen just once. The top ten constitute 6% of the sample. Sequenced sample: FFPE adjacent normal lung tissue. The receptors come from a person aged 70 to 85 with lung adenocarcinoma.

The genes are TRBV6-5 and TRBJ2-1; D not certain. The germline gives CDR1 MNHEY, CDR2 SVGAGI. Trimming shortened V by 0 bases and J by 5 bases, and 5 bases separated the two germline ends. The CDR3 has 13 amino acids. This CDR3 reads CASSYSKDNEQFF. CDR3 sequence (DNA): TGTGCCAGCAGTTACTCGAAGGACAATGAGCAGTTCTTC.

This clone was counted once. This sequence joins TRBV2 and TRBJ1-5, with D maybe TRBD1 (5 bases). Trimming took off 6 bases at V and 6 bases at J, with 12 bases between the two ends. This CDR3 region has 13 residues. Germline values: CDR1 SNHLY, CDR2 FYNNEI. CDR3 DNA: TGTGCCAGCAGCCCGGGGCTGGGTCAGCCCCAGCATTTT. It translates to CASSPGLGQPQHF.

The J gene is TRBJ2-7, the V gene TRBV28; 7 nucleotides line up with TRBD1. In germline, CDR1 is MDHEN, CDR2 SYDVKM. The J segment lost 3 bases and the V segment lost 5 bases, leaving 7 bases of the junction unmatched. This CDR3 has 14 residues. The CDR3 spells CASSADRVLYEQYF. Here the CDR3 DNA reads TGTGCCAGCAGTGCTGACAGGGTACTCTACGAGCAGTACTTC. Supplemented by reference TRBV28 and TRBJ2-7, the full variable domain reads DVKVTQSSRYLVKRTGEKVFLECVQDMDHENMFWYRQDPGLGLRLIYFSYDVKMKEKGDIPEGYSVSREKKERFSLILESASTNQTSMYLCASSADRVLYEQYFGPGTRLTVT.

The V gene is TRBV29-1, the J gene TRBJ2-3; 7 bases map to TRBD1. The germline V gene encodes CDR1 SQVTM and CDR2 ANQGSEA. V lost 7 bases and J lost 2; bases outside the gene matches: 9. This CDR3 region has 14 residues. The CDR3 DNA follows: TGCAGCGCGTCACCGGGACAGCACACAGATACGCAGTATTTT. Amino acid sequence: CSASPGQHTDTQYF.

This chain uses TRBV18 with TRBJ1-2, with 7 bases aligning to TRBD1. The germline CDR1 and CDR2 sequences are KGHSH and LQKENI. The length of the CDR3 is 14 residues. The junction had 5 bases not matched to a gene; V was cut back by 5 bases and J by 2 bases. CDR3 coding DNA: TGTGCCAGCTCAACCGGGACAGAGAACTATGGCTACACCTTC. Its protein product is CASSTGTENYGYTF.

The J gene is TRBJ1-5, the V gene TRBV2, with 9 bases aligning to TRBD1. Germline V CDR1 and CDR2: SNHLY, FYNNEI. V lost 7 bases to trimming and J lost 0 bases; unmatched junction nucleotides: 1. CDR3 size: 14 residues. This chain's CDR3 is CASKGQGSNQPQHF. The CDR3, as DNA: TGTGCCAGCAAGGGACAGGGTAGCAATCAGCCCCAGCATTTT.

V usage is TRBV7-9 and J usage is TRBJ2-2; D is ambiguous. The V and J ends lost 1 base and 8 bases respectively, with 20 bases between them. Germline assignment: CDR1 SEHNR and CDR2 FQNEAQ (reference sequence). This CDR3 has 17 amino acids. CDR3 coding DNA: TGTGCCAGCAGCTTAGGGGCGGCTTCCGCTTCTACTGGGGAGCTGTTTTTT. Translating gives CASSLGAASASTGELFF.

V gene TRBV21-1 combines with J gene TRBJ2-1; the D call in the table, TRBD2, was not verified against the DNA. TRBV21-1 is deemed a pseudogene. The CDR3 runs 24 residues. The CDR3 sequence: CASSKNREHPGLAGGCSSYNEQFF. The CDR3, as DNA: TGTGCCAGCAGCAAAAATCGCGAACATCCGGGACTAGCGGGAGGCTGTAGCTCCTACAATGAGCAGTTCTTC.